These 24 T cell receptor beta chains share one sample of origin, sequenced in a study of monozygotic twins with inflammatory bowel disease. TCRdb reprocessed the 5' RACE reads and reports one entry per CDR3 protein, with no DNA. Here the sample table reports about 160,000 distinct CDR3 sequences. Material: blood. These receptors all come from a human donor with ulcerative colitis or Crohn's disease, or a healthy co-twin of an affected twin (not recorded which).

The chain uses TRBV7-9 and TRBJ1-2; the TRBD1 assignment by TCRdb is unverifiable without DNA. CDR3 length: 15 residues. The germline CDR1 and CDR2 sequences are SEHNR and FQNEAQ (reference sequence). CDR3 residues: CASSTGTGANYGYTF. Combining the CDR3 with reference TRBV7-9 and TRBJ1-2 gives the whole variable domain DTGVSQNPRHKITKRGQNVTFRCDPISEHNRLYWYRQTLGQGPEFLTYFQNEAQLEKSRLLSDRFSAERPKGSFSTLEIQRTEQGDSAMYLCASSTGTGANYGYTFGSGTRLTVV.

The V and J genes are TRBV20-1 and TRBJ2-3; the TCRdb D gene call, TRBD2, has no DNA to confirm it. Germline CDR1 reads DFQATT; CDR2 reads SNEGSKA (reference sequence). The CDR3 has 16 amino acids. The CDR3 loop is CSASFRVQSSEDTQYF.

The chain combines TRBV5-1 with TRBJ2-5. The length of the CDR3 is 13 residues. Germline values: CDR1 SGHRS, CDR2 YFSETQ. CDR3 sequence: CASSLQDSRAQYF.

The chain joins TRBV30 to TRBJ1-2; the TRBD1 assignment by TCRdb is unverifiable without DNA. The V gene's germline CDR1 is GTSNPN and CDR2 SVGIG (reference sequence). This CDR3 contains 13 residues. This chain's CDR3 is CATGTGAGYGYTF. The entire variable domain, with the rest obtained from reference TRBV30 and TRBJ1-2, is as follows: SQTIHQWPATLVQPVGSPLSLECTVEGTSNPNLYWYRQAAGRGLQLLFYSVGIGQISSEVPQNLSASRPQDRQFILSSKKLLLSDSGFYLCATGTGAGYGYTFGSGTRLTVV.

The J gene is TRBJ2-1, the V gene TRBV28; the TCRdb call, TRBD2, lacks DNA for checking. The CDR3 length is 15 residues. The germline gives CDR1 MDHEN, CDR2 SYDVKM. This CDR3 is CASSLGGARVDEQFF.

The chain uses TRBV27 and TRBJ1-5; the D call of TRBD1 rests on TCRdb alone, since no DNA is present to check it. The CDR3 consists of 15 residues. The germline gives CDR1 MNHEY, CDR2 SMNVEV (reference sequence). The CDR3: CASSYQGIGNQPQHF.

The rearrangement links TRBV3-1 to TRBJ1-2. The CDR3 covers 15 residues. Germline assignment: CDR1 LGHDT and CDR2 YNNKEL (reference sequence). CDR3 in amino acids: CASSQDLGEDYGYTF.

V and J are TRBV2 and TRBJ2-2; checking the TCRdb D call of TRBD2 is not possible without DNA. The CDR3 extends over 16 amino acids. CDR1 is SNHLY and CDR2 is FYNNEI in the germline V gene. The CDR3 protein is CARSGRDFSGTGELFF. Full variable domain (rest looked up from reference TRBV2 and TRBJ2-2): EPEVTQTPSHQVTQMGQEVILRCVPISNHLYFYWYRQILGQKVEFLVSFYNNEISEKSEIFDDQFSVERPDGSNFTLKIRSTKLEDSAMYFCARSGRDFSGTGELFFGEGSRLTVL.

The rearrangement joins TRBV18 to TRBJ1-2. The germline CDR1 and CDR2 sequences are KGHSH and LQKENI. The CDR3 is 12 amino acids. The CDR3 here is CASSAGHNGYTF. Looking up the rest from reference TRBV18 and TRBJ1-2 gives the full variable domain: NAGVMQNPRHLVRRRGQEARLRCSPMKGHSHVYWYRQLPEEGLKFMVYLQKENIIDESGMPKERFSAEFPKEGPSILRIQQVVRGDSAAYFCASSAGHNGYTFGSGTRLTVV.

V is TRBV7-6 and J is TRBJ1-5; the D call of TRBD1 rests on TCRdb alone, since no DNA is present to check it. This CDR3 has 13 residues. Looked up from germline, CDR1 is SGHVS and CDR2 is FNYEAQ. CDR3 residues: CASSTGSNQPQHF.

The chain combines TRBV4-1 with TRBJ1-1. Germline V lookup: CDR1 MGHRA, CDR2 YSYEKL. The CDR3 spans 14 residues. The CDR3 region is CASSRPGMGPEAFF.

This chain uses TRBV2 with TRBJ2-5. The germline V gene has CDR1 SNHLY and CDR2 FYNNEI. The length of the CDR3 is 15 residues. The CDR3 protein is CASNDAQWYQETQYF.

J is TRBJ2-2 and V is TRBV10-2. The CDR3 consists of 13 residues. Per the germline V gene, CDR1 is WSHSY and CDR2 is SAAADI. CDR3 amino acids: CASREINTGELLF.

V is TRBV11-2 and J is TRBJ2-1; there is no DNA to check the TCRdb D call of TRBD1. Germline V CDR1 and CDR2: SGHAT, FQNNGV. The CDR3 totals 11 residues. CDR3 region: CASSPDRGQFF.

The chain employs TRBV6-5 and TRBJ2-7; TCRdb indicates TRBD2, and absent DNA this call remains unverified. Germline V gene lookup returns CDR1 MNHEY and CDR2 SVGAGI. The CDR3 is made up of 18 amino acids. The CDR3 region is CASSYTLSLAGLLYEQYF.

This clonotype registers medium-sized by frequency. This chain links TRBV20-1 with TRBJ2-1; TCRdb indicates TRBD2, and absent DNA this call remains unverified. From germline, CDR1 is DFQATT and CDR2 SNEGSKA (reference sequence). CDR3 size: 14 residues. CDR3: CSASRTSGMGEQFF.

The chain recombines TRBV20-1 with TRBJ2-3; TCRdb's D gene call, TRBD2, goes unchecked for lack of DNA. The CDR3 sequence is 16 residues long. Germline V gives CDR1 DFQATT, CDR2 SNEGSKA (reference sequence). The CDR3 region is CSATPLGGGPTDTQYF.

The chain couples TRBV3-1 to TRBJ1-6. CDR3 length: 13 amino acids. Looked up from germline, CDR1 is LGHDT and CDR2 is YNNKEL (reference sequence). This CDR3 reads CASSQVEGSPLHF.

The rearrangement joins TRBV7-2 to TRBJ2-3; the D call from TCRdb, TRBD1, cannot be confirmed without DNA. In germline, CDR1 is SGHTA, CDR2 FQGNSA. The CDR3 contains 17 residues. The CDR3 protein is CASSSLLAPLRTDTQYF.

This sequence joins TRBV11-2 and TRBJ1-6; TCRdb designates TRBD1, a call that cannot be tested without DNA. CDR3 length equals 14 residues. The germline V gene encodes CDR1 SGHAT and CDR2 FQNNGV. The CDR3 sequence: CASSHRDKNSPLHF.

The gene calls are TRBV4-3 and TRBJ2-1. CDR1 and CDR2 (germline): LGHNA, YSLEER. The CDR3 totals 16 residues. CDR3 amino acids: CASSHRYGDSYNEQFF.

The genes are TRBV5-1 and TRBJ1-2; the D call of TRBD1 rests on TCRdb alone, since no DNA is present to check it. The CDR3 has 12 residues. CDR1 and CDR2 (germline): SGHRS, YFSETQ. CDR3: CASSTGQSGYTF.

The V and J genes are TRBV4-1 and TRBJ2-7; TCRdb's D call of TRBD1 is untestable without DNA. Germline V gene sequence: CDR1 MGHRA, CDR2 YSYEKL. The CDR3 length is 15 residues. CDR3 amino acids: CASSPLGDSSYEQYF.

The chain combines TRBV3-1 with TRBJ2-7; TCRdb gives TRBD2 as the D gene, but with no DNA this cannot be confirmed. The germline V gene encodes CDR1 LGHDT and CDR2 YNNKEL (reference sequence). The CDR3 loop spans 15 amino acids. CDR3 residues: CASSQVASGRSEQYF.